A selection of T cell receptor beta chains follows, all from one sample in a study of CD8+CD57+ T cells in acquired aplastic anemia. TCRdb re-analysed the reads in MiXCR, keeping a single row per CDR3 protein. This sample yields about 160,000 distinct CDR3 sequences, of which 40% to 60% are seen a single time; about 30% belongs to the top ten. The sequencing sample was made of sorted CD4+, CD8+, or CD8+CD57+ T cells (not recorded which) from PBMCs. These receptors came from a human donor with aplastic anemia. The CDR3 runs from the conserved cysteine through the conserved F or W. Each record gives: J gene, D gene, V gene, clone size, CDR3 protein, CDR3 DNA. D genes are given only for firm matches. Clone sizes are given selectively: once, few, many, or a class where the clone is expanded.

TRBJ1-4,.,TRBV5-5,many,CASSLDEKLFF,TGTGCCAGCAGCTTGGATGAAAAACTGTTTTTT
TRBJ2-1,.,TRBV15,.,CATSRGLTGDCNEQFF,TGTGCCACGAGCAGAGGGTTAACGGGAGACTGCAATGAGCAGTTCTTC
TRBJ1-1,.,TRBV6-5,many,CASSYDSPNTEAFF,TGTGCCAGCAGTTACGACAGTCCGAACACTGAAGCTTTCTTT
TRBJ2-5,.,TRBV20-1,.,CSAREDGTGPDLETQYF,TGCAGTGCTAGAGAGGACGGAACGGGTCCGGATCTTGAGACCCAGTACTTC
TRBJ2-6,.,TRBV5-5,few,CASSPISGANVLTF,TGTGCCAGCAGCCCGATCTCTGGGGCCAACGTCCTGACTTTC
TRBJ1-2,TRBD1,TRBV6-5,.,CASSSVGQELIYGYTF,TGTGCCAGCAGTTCTGTCGGACAGGAGCTCATCTATGGCTACACCTTC
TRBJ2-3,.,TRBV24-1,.,CATRPPNTDTQYF,TGTGCCACTCGACCCCCGAACACAGATACGCAGTATTTT
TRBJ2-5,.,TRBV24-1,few,CATSELGRDQETQYF,TGTGCCACCTCCGAGCTTGGGCGGGACCAAGAGACCCAGTACTTC
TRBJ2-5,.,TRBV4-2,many,CASSPTPGTNLGGRETQYF,TGTGCCAGCAGCCCAACCCCCGGGACTAACCTCGGGGGCAGGGAGACCCAGTACTTC
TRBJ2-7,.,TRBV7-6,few,CASSLRDLDYEQYF,TGTGCCAGCAGCTTACGGGACCTAGACTACGAGCAGTACTTC
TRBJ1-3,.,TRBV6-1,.,CASSENNWNKALAIYF,TGTGCCAGCAGTGAAAATAATTGGAACAAGGCTCTAGCCATATATTTT
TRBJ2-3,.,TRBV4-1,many,CASSPTPTITDTQYF,TGCGCCAGCAGCCCTACCCCAACAATCACAGATACGCAGTATTTT
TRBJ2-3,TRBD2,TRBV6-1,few,CASSETSGGADTQYF,TGTGCCAGCAGTGAAACTAGCGGGGGGGCAGATACGCAGTATTTT
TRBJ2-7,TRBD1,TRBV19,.,CASSTAGTVWHEQYF,TGTGCCAGTAGTACCGCCGGGACAGTCTGGCACGAGCAGTACTTC
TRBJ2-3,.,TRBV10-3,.,CAISEPDGTLDTQYF,TGTGCCATCAGTGAGCCGGACGGGACCCTGGATACGCAGTATTTT
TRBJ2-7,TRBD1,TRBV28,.,CASTSSGGSYEQYF,TGTGCCAGCACCTCGTCAGGGGGCTCCTACGAGCAGTACTTC
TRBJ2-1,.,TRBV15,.,CATSRLVGRSGYNEQFF,TGTGCCACCAGCAGACTAGTGGGCAGGTCGGGCTACAATGAGCAGTTCTTC
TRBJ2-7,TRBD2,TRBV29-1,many,CSGVLAGKLYEQYF,TGCAGCGGTGTACTAGCGGGCAAACTCTACGAGCAGTACTTC
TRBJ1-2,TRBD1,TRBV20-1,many,CSAFTPGTDYGYTF,TGCAGTGCTTTCACCCCCGGGACAGACTATGGCTACACCTTC
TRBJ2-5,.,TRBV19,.,CASSQSGVRETQYF,TGTGCCAGTAGCCAAAGTGGCGTGCGAGAGACCCAGTACTTC
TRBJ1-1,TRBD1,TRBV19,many,CASSIRDRGLGTEAFF,TGTGCCAGTAGTATTAGGGACAGGGGGTTGGGGACTGAAGCTTTCTTT
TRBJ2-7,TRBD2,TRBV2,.,CASEAGGTYEQYF,TGTGCCAGCGAGGCGGGGGGGACCTACGAGCAGTACTTC
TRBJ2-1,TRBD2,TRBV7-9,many,CASSHAGGPYNEQFF,TGTGCCAGCAGCCACGCGGGAGGGCCTTACAATGAGCAGTTCTTC